The 11 T cell receptor beta chains below were found in one sample sequenced in a study of circulating CD8 cells and anti-PD-1 response in melanoma. Sorting of live CD3+CD8+TCRalphabeta+ cells by PD-1 and/or TIGIT gave four subsets. Each library started from roughly 15 ng of total RNA using the QIAseq Immune Repertoire TCR panel. TCRdb re-called the reads with MiXCR, one entry per CDR3 protein. The table lists almost 350 distinct CDR3 sequences, 9% to 9.5% of them singletons. Material: CD8+ T cells from PBMCs, obtained at baseline or after one month of anti-PD-1 therapy (not recorded which). The source of these receptors is a human donor with melanoma.

This clonotype is deemed large (0.1 to 1%). The J gene is TRBJ2-7, the V gene TRBV5-4, with D possibly matching TRBD1 (6 bases). Germline CDR1 reads SGHNT; CDR2 reads YYREEE (reference sequence). V was cut by 2 bases and J by 0 bases, with 12 bases left in between. The CDR3 length is 15 residues. Here the CDR3 DNA reads TGTGCCAGCAGCTTCGGCAGGGGAAGCTCCTACGAGCAGTACTTC. Protein product: CASSFGRGSSYEQYF. Using reference TRBV5-4 and TRBJ2-7 for the parts outside the CDR3, the full variable domain is ETGVTQSPTHLIKTRGQQVTLRCSSQSGHNTVSWYQQALGQGPQFIFQYYREEENGRGNFPPRFSGLQFPNYSSELNVNALELDDSALYLCASSFGRGSSYEQYFGPGTRLTVT.

Details on this clonotype: A much larger clone differs by one base, so this may be a read error. This chain connects TRBV28 to TRBJ1-4, with D possibly TRBD1 on 5 matching bases. The CDR3 loop spans 14 amino acids. From germline, CDR1 is MDHEN and CDR2 SYDVKM. Between the trimmed V and J ends, which lost 5 bases and 4 bases, there was a span of 11 bases. This CDR3 is CASSTTGDNEKLFF. The CDR3 DNA reads as TGTGCCAGCAGTACCACAGGCGATAATGAAAAACTGTTTTTT.

Details on this clonotype: A much larger clone is a single base away; this may be a read error. A read error is likely, as this CDR3 ends without the conserved phenylalanine or tryptophan. Because the CDR3's place on the DNA is in doubt, the DNA is left out and the CDR3 is given as listed by TCRdb. The gene calls are TRBV28 and TRBJ1-1. The CDR3 is 11 amino acids long, termini counted. The germline V gene encodes CDR1 MDHEN and CDR2 SYDVKM. The CDR3 loop reads CASTRNTEAYL.

This clonotype is medium-sized by share. The chain recombines TRBV4-1 with TRBJ1-2, with TRBD1 matching over 8 bases. This CDR3 region has 14 residues. Trimming removed 0 bases from V and 9 bases from J; junction bases left unmatched: 6. Germline CDR1 reads MGHRA; CDR2 reads YSYEKL. DNA of the CDR3: TGCGCCAGCAGCCAAGATCTGTGGACAGGGCGCTACACCTTC. This translates into CASSQDLWTGRYTF.

In this sample, this clonotype is large. The V call is TRBV7-2, the J call TRBJ2-3; D might be TRBD2 (6 bases). Germline assignment: CDR1 SGHTA and CDR2 FQGNSA. The ends were cut back, 5 bases at V and 1 base at J, with 13 bases in the middle. CDR3 length: 15 amino acids. The CDR3 region has the DNA TGTGCCAGCAGCCGCAGGAGGGACCGCACAGATACGCAGTATTTT. This translates into CASSRRRDRTDTQYF.

This clonotype qualifies as large. The chain is built from TRBV9 and TRBJ2-7; D unresolved. V was pared by 0 bases and J by 3 bases, with 10 bases between. Germline values: CDR1 SGDLS, CDR2 YYNGEE. This CDR3 has 14 amino acids. The CDR3 reads CASSVGISNYEQYF. In nucleotides, the CDR3 is TGTGCCAGCAGCGTAGGTATTAGTAACTACGAGCAGTACTTC.

This clonotype ranks as large. The V and J genes are TRBV7-2 and TRBJ1-6; D might be TRBD1 (5 bases). CDR3 length equals 18 residues. Germline-derived CDR1 and CDR2 are SGHTA and FQGNSA. V was trimmed by 1 base and J by 2 bases, leaving 15 bases between them. The CDR3 spells CASSLGVIRGAYNSPLHF. The CDR3 nucleotides are TGTGCCAGCAGCTTAGGGGTCATAAGGGGCGCCTATAATTCACCCCTCCACTTT.

Relative to its sample, this clonotype is large. This chain connects TRBV28 to TRBJ1-2; D gene ambiguous. The V gene lost 3 bases and the J gene lost 8 bases, with 13 bases spanning the gap. This CDR3 has 13 residues. CDR1 is MDHEN, CDR2 SYDVKM, per germline. CDR3 sequence (DNA): TGTGCCAGCAGTTTCAAGTGGGCGGAAGGCTACACCTTC. This sequence encodes CASSFKWAEGYTF.

Sample share makes this clonotype medium-sized. The chain recombines TRBV27 with TRBJ2-7, with unresolved D. The CDR3 spans 15 residues. In germline, CDR1 is MNHEY, CDR2 SMNVEV (reference sequence). With 0 bases removed from V and 1 base from J, the gap between germline ends came to 10 bases. CDR3 coding DNA: TGTGCCAGCAGTTTATCAACTGGGGTATCCTACGAGCAGTACTTC. Protein: CASSLSTGVSYEQYF.

Judged by abundance, this clonotype is large. The chain employs TRBV12-3 or TRBV12-4 and TRBJ2-7, with 7 bases identical to TRBD1. J lost 1 base, V lost 3 bases, and 0 bases had no gene match. The CDR3 has 13 amino acids. CDR3 in amino acids: CASSLGQSYEQYF. The CDR3 DNA sequence: TGTGCCAGCAGTTTGGGACAGTCCTACGAGCAGTACTTC.

This sequence joins TRBV28 and TRBJ2-3; TRBD2 matches 7 bases. J gave up 2 bases and V 6 bases, and 5 bases lay outside the gene matches. The CDR3 has 14 residues. Per the germline V gene, CDR1 is MDHEN and CDR2 is SYDVKM. The CDR3 DNA sequence: TGTGCCAGCAGACCGGGGACTAACACAGATACGCAGTATTTT. It specifies CASRPGTNTDTQYF.